This T cell receptor (beta chain) appears in the sequencing data of a study of blood T cell repertoires in COVID-19. About the research overall: The cDNA or gDNA used as material had been derived from T cells, B-cell-depleted T cells, or PBMCs.

Authors' analysis steps: Reference gene primer amplification gave estimated nucleated cell counts. The protocol was immunoSEQ multiplex PCR, while the TCRdb copy is restricted to in-frame clones and leaves out a portion. Clone size and V and J calls were adopted from that table, with D and trimming inferred from the DNA. The table has under 35,000 clones, roughly 88% seen once. Germline CDR1 is SGHVS and CDR2 is FNYEAQ. The V gene lost 2 bases and the J gene lost 5 bases, with 6 bases spanning the gap. This CDR3 has 13 residues. Worth noting for this clone: Within the sample, other DNA sequences also encode this same CDR3.

V usage is TRBV7-6 and J usage is TRBJ2-2, with TRBD2 as a possible D gene (5 bases). What was sequenced was peripheral blood. This TCR came from a human donor in a cohort sampled during active COVID-19. CDR3 protein: CASSLSGTGELFF. The CDR3 DNA reads as TGTGCCAGCAGCTTATCGGGAACCGGGGAGCTGTTTTTT. Using reference TRBV7-6 and TRBJ2-2 for the parts outside the CDR3, the full variable domain is GAGVSQSPRYKVTKRGQDVALRCDPISGHVSLYWYRQALGQGPEFLTYFNYEAQQDKSGLPNDRFSAERPEGSISTLTIQRTEQRDSAMYRCASSLSGTGELFFGEGSRLTVL.